Shown below are 3 T cell receptor beta chains from a single sample sequenced in a study of Graves' ophthalmopathy and Graves' hyperthyroidism. RNA transcripts were the template, and TCR beta CDR3 regions were amplified from them. Second-round multiplex PCR followed a first-round RT-PCR using HTBI primers. In TCRdb, the multiplex PCR reads were re-called with MiXCR into one record per CDR3 protein. Of hundreds of thousands of distinct CDR3 sequences listed, about 40% are singletons. Specimen: peripheral blood. These receptors came from an adult man with Graves' ophthalmopathy.

This clonotype was counted at least ten times. V and J are TRBV12-3 or TRBV12-4 and TRBJ2-5; a possible D gene is TRBD1 (5 bases). V was trimmed by 6 bases and J by 7 bases, leaving 9 bases between them. This CDR3 spans 11 amino acids. The CDR3 DNA follows: TGTGCCAGCAGCCACCAGGGGACCCAGTACTTC. Protein: CASSHQGTQYF.

A remark on this clonotype: One junction end does not reproduce the germline sequence, and a read error may be involved. This chain joins TRBV29-1 and TRBJ1-1; TRBD1 might be the D (5 bases). The germline V gene has CDR1 SQVTM and CDR2 ANQGSEA. The CDR3 consists of 14 residues. In DNA form, the CDR3 reads TGTGCCTTGCTCCCGGGGGGGGAGGGCACTGAAGCTTTCTTT. This sequence encodes CALLPGGEGTEAFF.

The sample holds many counts of this clonotype. V is TRBV20-1 and J is TRBJ1-5; tentative D call: TRBD1 (6 bases). This CDR3 comprises 13 residues. Deletions cut 7 bases from V and 4 bases from J, with 14 bases between. CDR1 is DFQATT, CDR2 SNEGSKA, per germline (reference sequence). The CDR3, as DNA: TGCAGTGTAGGGAAACAGGGAAATCAGCCCCAGCATTTT. Protein sequence: CSVGKQGNQPQHF.